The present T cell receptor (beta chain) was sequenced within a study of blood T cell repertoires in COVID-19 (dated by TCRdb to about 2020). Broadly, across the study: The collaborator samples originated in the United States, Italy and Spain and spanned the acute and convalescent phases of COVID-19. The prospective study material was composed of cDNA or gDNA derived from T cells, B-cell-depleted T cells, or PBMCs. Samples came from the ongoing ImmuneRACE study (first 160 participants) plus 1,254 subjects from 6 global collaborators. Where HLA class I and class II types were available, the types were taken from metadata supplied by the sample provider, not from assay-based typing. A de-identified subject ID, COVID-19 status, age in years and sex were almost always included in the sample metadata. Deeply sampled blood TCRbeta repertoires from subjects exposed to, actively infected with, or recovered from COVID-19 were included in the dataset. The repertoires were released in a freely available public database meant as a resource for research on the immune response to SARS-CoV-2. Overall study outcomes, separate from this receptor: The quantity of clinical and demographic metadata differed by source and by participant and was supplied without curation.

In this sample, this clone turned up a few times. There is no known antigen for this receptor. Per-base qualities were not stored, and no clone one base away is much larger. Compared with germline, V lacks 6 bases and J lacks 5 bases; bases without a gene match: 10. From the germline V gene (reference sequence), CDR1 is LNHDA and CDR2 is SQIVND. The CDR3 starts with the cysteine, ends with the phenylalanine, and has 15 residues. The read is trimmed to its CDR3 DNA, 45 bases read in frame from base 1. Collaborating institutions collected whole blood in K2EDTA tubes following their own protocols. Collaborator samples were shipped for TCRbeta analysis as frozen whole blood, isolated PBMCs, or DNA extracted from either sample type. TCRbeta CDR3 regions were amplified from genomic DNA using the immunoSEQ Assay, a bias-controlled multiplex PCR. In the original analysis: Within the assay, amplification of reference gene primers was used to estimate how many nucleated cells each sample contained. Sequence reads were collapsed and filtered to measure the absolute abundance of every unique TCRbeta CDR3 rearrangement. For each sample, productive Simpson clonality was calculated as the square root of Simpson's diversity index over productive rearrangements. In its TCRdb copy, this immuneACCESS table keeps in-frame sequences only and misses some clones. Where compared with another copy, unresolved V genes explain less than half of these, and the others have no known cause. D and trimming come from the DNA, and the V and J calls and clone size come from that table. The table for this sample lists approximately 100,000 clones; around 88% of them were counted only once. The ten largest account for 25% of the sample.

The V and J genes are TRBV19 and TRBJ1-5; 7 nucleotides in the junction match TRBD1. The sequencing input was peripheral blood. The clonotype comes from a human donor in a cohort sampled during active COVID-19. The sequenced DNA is TGTGCCAGTAGCAGACAGGGACGGGCCTATCAGCCCCAGCATTTT. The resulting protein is CASSRQGRAYQPQHF. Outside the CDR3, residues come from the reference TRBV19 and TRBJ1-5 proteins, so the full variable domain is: DGGITQSPKYLFRKEGQNVTLSCEQNLNHDAMYWYRQDPGQGLRLIYYSQIVNDFQKGDIAEGYSVSREKKESFPLTVTSAQKNPTAFYLCASSRQGRAYQPQHFGDGTRLSIL.